The rows below give T cell receptor beta chains drawn from one sample of a study of glioma-infiltrating T cells. TCRdb reprocessed the multiplex PCR reads via MiXCR and lists one record per CDR3 protein. The table shows 300,000 to 450,000 distinct CDR3 sequences, with roughly two fifths occurring only once. Source material: glioma tissue, nonneoplastic brain tissue, or PBMCs (not recorded which). All receptors come from a human donor with low-grade glioma or glioblastoma, undergoing nonglioma brain surgery, or in good health (not recorded which). The CDR3 runs from the conserved cysteine through the conserved F or W. A D gene is named only where the DNA matches it firmly. Part of the rows lack a size; the others show once, few, many or a class for expanded clones.

V gene,clone size,J gene,D gene,CDR3 protein
TRBV5-5,many,TRBJ2-1,NA,CASSLGVYNEQFF
TRBV6-2/TRBV6-3,few,TRBJ2-1,NA,CASSTRGKGQFF
TRBV4-2,once,TRBJ1-1,NA,CASQVDLNTEAFF
TRBV28,NA,TRBJ1-1,NA,CASTVGRANTEAFF
TRBV6-1,NA,TRBJ2-5,TRBD1,CASRQKGQGGGETQYF
TRBV20-1,many,TRBJ2-3,TRBD2,CSVAGPTQYF
TRBV6-1,many,TRBJ2-7,NA,CASGQLGYEQYF
TRBV6-1,once,TRBJ2-7,TRBD2,CAISEYHQGGLAGTSAHEQYF
TRBV6-1,NA,TRBJ2-7,TRBD2,CASSQAGTSGSYEQYF
TRBV6-9,NA,TRBJ1-1,NA,CASSYGGLDTEAFF
TRBV20-1,NA,TRBJ2-1,TRBD2,CSAEGRLASRNEQFF
TRBV11-2,NA,TRBJ1-3,NA,CASSLERGLYGGNTIYF
TRBV12-3/TRBV12-4,NA,TRBJ2-3,NA,CASSMGSKNLNTQYF
TRBV27,NA,TRBJ2-7,TRBD2,CASSLSGGGYEQYF
TRBV20-1,NA,TRBJ2-5,NA,CSARDRARGTETQYF
TRBV19,NA,TRBJ1-3,NA,CATREGTSSGNTIYF
TRBV7-6,few,TRBJ2-2,TRBD1,CASSSPDRANTGELFF
TRBV6-2/TRBV6-3,NA,TRBJ2-7,NA,CASSRGAGRSYEQYF
TRBV6-1,NA,TRBJ2-1,NA,CASRDRTYEQFF
TRBV20-1,few,TRBJ2-3,TRBD2,CSAARGAGGPDTQYF
TRBV6-1,few,TRBJ1-2,NA,CASSSPDGYGYTF
TRBV7-8,few,TRBJ1-5,NA,CASSLRGEQPQHF
TRBV7-2,few,TRBJ2-7,TRBD2,CASSLSSTGGDEQYF
TRBV7-9,many,TRBJ2-7,TRBD2,CASSRGSTYSYEQYF
TRBV20-1,NA,TRBJ1-2,TRBD1,CSARGPGQVPYSTF
TRBV28,many,TRBJ1-1,NA,CASSLLVSEAFF
TRBV14,NA,TRBJ2-7,NA,CASSQLQGHEQYF
TRBV27,many,TRBJ2-3,TRBD2,CASSSLPGLASTDTQYF
TRBV2,NA,TRBJ2-2,TRBD2,CASTPRAGGTGELFF
TRBV12-3/TRBV12-4,few,TRBJ1-1,NA,CASSLYSILNTEAFF
TRBV24-1,NA,TRBJ2-3,NA,CATIDFTSTDTQYF